This T cell receptor (beta chain) was identified in a study of control samples from healthy donors and cancer patients. This clone was picked up a small number of times. Clones were sequenced by immunoSEQ multiplex PCR, and TCRdb holds only the in-frame ones, with some missing. The sample consists of about 68,000 clones, 65% to 85% of them appearing once. V lost 3 bases and J lost 1; bases outside the gene matches: 10. Germline values: CDR1 SQVTM, CDR2 ANQGSEA. This CDR3 region has 17 residues. This clonotype was sampled from a man aged 55 to 70 in good health. Sample: blood. The chain employs TRBV29-1 and TRBJ2-1; 9 nucleotides line up with TRBD2. The CDR3 DNA reads TGCAGCGTTGAGGGCCTAGCGGGATCTAGTTCCTACAATGAGCAGTTCTTC. Protein sequence: CSVEGLAGSSSYNEQFF.